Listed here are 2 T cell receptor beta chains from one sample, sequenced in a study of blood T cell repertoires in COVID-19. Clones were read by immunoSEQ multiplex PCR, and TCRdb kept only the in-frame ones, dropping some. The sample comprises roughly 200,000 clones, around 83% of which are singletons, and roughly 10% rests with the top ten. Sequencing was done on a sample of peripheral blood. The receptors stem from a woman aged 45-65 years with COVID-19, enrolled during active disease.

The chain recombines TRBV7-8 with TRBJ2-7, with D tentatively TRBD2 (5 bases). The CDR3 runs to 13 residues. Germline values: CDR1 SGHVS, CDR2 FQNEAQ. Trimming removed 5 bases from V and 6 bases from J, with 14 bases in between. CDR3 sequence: CASSRLYAGEQYF. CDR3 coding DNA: TGTGCCAGCAGCCGTCTTTATGCGGGCGAGCAGTACTTC.

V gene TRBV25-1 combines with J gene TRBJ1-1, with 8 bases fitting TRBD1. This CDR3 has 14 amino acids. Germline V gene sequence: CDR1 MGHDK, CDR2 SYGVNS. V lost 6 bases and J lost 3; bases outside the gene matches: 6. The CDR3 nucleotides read TGTGCCAGCAGGGGGCCAGGGGGCTACACTGAAGCTTTCTTT. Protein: CASRGPGGYTEAFF.